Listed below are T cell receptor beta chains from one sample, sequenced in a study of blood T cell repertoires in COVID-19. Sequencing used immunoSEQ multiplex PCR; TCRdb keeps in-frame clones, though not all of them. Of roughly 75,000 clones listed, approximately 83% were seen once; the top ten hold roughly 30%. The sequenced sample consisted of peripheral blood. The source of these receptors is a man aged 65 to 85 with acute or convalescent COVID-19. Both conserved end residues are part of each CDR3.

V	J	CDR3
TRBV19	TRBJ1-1	CASSIGPMGGAHTEAFF
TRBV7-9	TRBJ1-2	CASSPDRQGGYTF
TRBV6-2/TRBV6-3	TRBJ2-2	CASSYDSQGPGELFF
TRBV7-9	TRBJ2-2	CASSSQFTGTGQAGELFF
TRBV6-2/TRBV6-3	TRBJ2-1	CASSLPPGLGNEQFF
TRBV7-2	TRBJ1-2	CASSLGTGFSGYTF
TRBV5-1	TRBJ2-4	CASSLRDRQDIQYF
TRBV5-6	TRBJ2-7	CASSWDLRDSTYEQYF
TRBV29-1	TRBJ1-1	CSVVKTGGNTEAFF
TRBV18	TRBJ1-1	CASSQTGGEDTEAFF
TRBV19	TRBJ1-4	CASSIKVGPGQAFATNEKLFF
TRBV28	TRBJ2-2	CASSDGETTGELFF
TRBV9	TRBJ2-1	CASSATGSSYNEQFF
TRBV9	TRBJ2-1	CASSVGQGSYNEQFF
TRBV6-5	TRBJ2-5	CASSYEGAGETQYF
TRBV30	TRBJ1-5	CAWNRGTGQPQHF
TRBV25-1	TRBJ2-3	CASSRTSGATDTQYF
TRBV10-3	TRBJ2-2	CAISTGTSFNGGELFF
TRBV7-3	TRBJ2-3	CASSLRDKTDTQYF
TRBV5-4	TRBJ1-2	CASSLTPGQGSDGYTF
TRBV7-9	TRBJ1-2	CASSTPTGFEGYTF
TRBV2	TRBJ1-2	CASSSQEPGGYTF
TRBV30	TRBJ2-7	CAWSVLTSASYEQYF
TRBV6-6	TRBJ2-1	CASRGGQSSYNEQFF
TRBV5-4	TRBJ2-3	CASSLGGDTQYF
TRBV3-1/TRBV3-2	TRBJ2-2	CASSPRQGTGELFF
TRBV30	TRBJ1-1	CAWRVRTEAFF
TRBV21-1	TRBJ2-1	CASSKHATEGSYNEQFF
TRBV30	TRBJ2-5	CAWRFGLAGAQETQYF
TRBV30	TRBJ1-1	CALAGTGGLEVFF
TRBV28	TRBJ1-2	CASSFLYARYGYTF
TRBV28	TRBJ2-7	CASSPPGTTHYEQYF
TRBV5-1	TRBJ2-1	CASSLPLASYNEQFF
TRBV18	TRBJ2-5	CASSPRRGSGETQYF
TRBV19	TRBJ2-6	CASSIQGYSGANVLTF
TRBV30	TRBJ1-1	CAWSVRGLGNTEAFF
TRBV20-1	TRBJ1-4	CSASNSISTNEKLFF